The 7 T cell receptor beta chains listed next were all sequenced from one sample in a study of shared clonotypes between healthy human individuals. Naive CD8 cells comprised CD45RO-negative, CCR7-positively selected cells, excluding terminally differentiated effector memory CD45RA+ cells. Sequencing used immunoSEQ multiplex PCR; TCRdb keeps in-frame clones, though not all of them. The sample yields under 1 million clones, roughly 92% seen once. Material: naive CD8+ T cells sorted from blood. The receptor source for this set is a man younger than 40 in good health.

In DNA, the CDR3 is TGTGCCAGCAGCCCTGGACAGATTGCAGTCGAGCAGTACTTC. Translation gives CASSPGQIAVEQYF. The rearrangement joins TRBV7-8 to TRBJ2-7; weak D call: TRBD1 (6 bases). The CDR3 is 14 residues long. Trimming left V 5 bases short and J 6 bases short, with 17 bases between. CDR1 SGHVS and CDR2 FQNEAQ come from the germline V gene.

The chain couples TRBV5-1 to TRBJ2-5; possible D gene TRBD1, 7 bases. The CDR3 has 15 residues. The V and J ends lost 0 bases and 5 bases respectively, with 14 bases between them. Germline CDR1 is SGHRS and CDR2 is YFSETQ. The CDR3 bases are TGCGCCAGCAGCTTGGGACAGGGACTTCAGGAGACCCAGTACTTC. Protein sequence: CASSLGQGLQETQYF.

V usage is TRBV28 and J usage is TRBJ2-7; D perhaps matches TRBD2 (6 bases). This CDR3 spans 15 amino acids. V gave up 4 bases and J gave up 0 bases, with 13 bases separating them. Germline CDR1 reads MDHEN; CDR2 reads SYDVKM. DNA for the CDR3: TGTGCCAGCAGTTCGGGGCAGACTAGCTCCTACGAGCAGTACTTC. The encoded protein is CASSSGQTSSYEQYF. The whole variable domain, remainder taken from reference TRBV28 and TRBJ2-7, is DVKVTQSSRYLVKRTGEKVFLECVQDMDHENMFWYRQDPGLGLRLIYFSYDVKMKEKGDIPEGYSVSREKKERFSLILESASTNQTSMYLCASSSGQTSSYEQYFGPGTRLTVT.

This chain links TRBV27 with TRBJ1-1, with D perhaps matching TRBD1 (5 bases). CDR3 size: 17 residues. V lost 1 base and J 7 bases, leaving 22 bases between the germline ends. Germline V lookup: CDR1 MNHEY, CDR2 SMNVEV (reference sequence). CDR3 nucleotide sequence: TGTGCCAGCAGTTTATTCGTCCCGACAGCCTCCAGCGGTGAAGCTTTCTTT. It translates to CASSLFVPTASSGEAFF.

The chain uses TRBV9 and TRBJ2-3; either TRBD1 or TRBD2 may supply D (5 bases each). Germline loops: CDR1 SGDLS, CDR2 YYNGEE. The V gene lost 0 bases and the J gene lost 0 bases, with 11 bases spanning the gap. This CDR3 contains 16 residues. The CDR3: CASSVVGGPSTDTQYF. As DNA, the CDR3 is TGTGCCAGCAGCGTAGTTGGGGGTCCTAGCACAGATACGCAGTATTTT. Variable domain in full (rest from reference TRBV9 and TRBJ2-3): DSGVTQTPKHLITATGQRVTLRCSPRSGDLSVYWYQQSLDQGLQFLIQYYNGEERAKGNILERFSAQQFPDLHSELNLSSLELGDSALYFCASSVVGGPSTDTQYFGPGTRLTVL.

This clone has a single count. The chain uses TRBV6-1 and TRBJ1-5, with 8 bases aligning to TRBD1. This CDR3 is 14 amino acids long. Germline values: CDR1 MNHNS, CDR2 SASEGT. The V and J ends lost 4 bases and 4 bases, in that order; junction bases with no gene match: 3. The CDR3 loop reads CASSGQGRNQPQHF. CDR3 sequence (DNA): TGTGCCAGCAGTGGACAGGGGCGAAATCAGCCCCAGCATTTT.

The chain links TRBV9 to TRBJ1-2; the match to TRBD1 covers 9 bases. The V segment lost 3 bases and the J segment 4 bases; nucleotides outside the gene matches: 4. Germline V gives CDR1 SGDLS, CDR2 YYNGEE. This CDR3 has 14 residues. CDR3 loop: CASSAGTGTYGYTF. The CDR3 DNA reads as TGTGCCAGCAGCGCAGGGACAGGGACCTATGGCTACACCTTC.